This TCR beta chain was retrieved from a study of cytomegalovirus exposure and HLA in healthy donors. Study-wide background: Genetic ancestry analysis placed over 65% of the 410 or so donors that were genotyped in the Caucasian-associated cluster.

Notes on this clone: The antigen is undetermined.

Primers included in the PCR were 60 Vbeta and 13 Jbeta primers. The protocol was immunoSEQ multiplex PCR, while the TCRdb copy is restricted to in-frame clones and leaves out a portion. The sample totals approximately 140,000 clones. General observations from the study: The study assumed roughly uniform donor sequencing depth for presence/absence analyses. TCR beta V- and J-gene trimming, according to a later analysis, was linked to a missense DCLRE1C variant.

The sample was PBMCs. The TCR comes from a woman aged 18-29 years in good health and CMV-seronegative.

CDR3 sequence (DNA): TGTGCCAGCAGTTACAAGGGACAGTACACTGAAGCTTTCTTT. Translated, it gives CASSYKGQYTEAFF. The V and J genes are TRBV6-6 and TRBJ1-1; 7 nucleotides match TRBD1. From germline, CDR1 is MNHNY and CDR2 SVGAGI (reference sequence). V lost 2 bases and J lost 3; bases outside the gene matches: 3. CDR3 length: 14 residues.